This T cell receptor beta chain was identified in a study of cytomegalovirus exposure and HLA in healthy donors. PCR was performed using 60 Vbeta and 13 Jbeta primers. Clones were read by immunoSEQ multiplex PCR, and TCRdb kept only the in-frame ones, dropping some. The sample includes 90,000 to 150,000 clones, 76% of them seen just once. Germline assignment: CDR1 SGDLS and CDR2 YYNGEE. V trimming: 0 bases; J trimming: 7 bases; junction bases outside the gene matches: 13. This CDR3 region has 17 residues. This chain joins TRBV9 and TRBJ2-1; 7 positions match TRBD2. Sequenced: PBMCs. The TCR comes from a woman aged 40 to 50 in good health and CMV-seropositive. The CDR3 here is CASSVATKQPGGNEQFF. CDR3 DNA sequence: TGTGCCAGCAGCGTAGCTACGAAGCAGCCCGGGGGGAATGAGCAGTTCTTC. Together with reference TRBV9 and TRBJ2-1, the CDR3 gives the full variable domain: DSGVTQTPKHLITATGQRVTLRCSPRSGDLSVYWYQQSLDQGLQFLIQYYNGEERAKGNILERFSAQQFPDLHSELNLSSLELGDSALYFCASSVATKQPGGNEQFFGPGTRLTVL.